This TCR beta chain was obtained from a study of identical twins. Study-wide results and caveats: Conclusions were drawn cross-sectionally by statistical analysis, without following the same donors. With monozygotic twins, out-of-frame TCR alpha sharing exceeded what models estimated.

About this clonotype: Its matching antigen is unknown.

A universal primer binding site was introduced by template switching. The final cDNA contained unique molecular identifiers. TCRdb re-analysed the 5' RACE reads in MiXCR, keeping a single row per CDR3 protein. The table records roughly 350,000 distinct CDR3 sequences, 12% of them present only once. Germline V gene data show CDR1 as MNHEY and CDR2 as SVGAGI. V was trimmed by 0 bases and J by 1 base, leaving 9 bases between them. The CDR3 has 15 amino acids. Healthy Caucasians, and only they, were the donors. This sample was also put to use in a study of yellow fever vaccine responses in identical twins.

This clonotype was obtained from a woman aged 18 to 35 in good health. Sequencing input: CD8+ T cells sorted from blood. V gene TRBV6-5 combines with J gene TRBJ2-5; weak D call: TRBD1 (6 bases). CDR3 in amino acids: CASSYSRTVQETQYF. The CDR3 nucleotides read TGTGCCAGCAGTTACTCCCGGACAGTCCAAGAGACCCAGTACTTC.